These 12 T cell receptor beta chains originate from one sample sequenced in a study of patients and donors after allogeneic stem cell transplantation. MiXCR, run by TCRdb on the RT-PCR reads, gives a single entry per CDR3 protein. This table has tens of thousands of distinct CDR3 sequences, roughly 4.9% appearing once. Material: blood, either unsorted or a sorted T cell fraction (not recorded which). Receptors were obtained from a human donor who was either an allogeneic HSCT recipient or a stem cell or donor lymphocyte infusion donor (not recorded which). It is not recorded whose cells these are; they may come from a transplant donor.

This clonotype has a count of ten or more. The chain couples TRBV7-6 to TRBJ2-2; no firm D call. The V end was cut by 4 bases, the J end by 4 bases, with 10 bases between. CDR1 is SGHVS and CDR2 is FNYEAQ in the germline V gene. The CDR3 loop spans 14 amino acids. The CDR3: CASSSSSSTGELFF. CDR3 DNA sequence: TGTGCCAGCAGCTCGTCCTCTAGCACCGGGGAGCTGTTTTTT.

This clonotype was detected many times. The CDR3 DNA reads as TGTGCCAGCAGCGTAGCCCAGGTCGGGGGAAACACCATATATTTT. Its translation is CASSVAQVGGNTIYF. The V and J genes are TRBV9 and TRBJ1-3; D uncertain. The length of the CDR3 is 15 residues. V was clipped by 0 bases and J by 4 bases, with 11 bases between them. Germline CDR1 is SGDLS and CDR2 is YYNGEE.

There are many counts of this clonotype. The J gene is TRBJ1-2, the V gene TRBV20-1; D not resolved. Per the germline V gene, CDR1 is DFQATT and CDR2 is SNEGSKA (reference sequence). V shed 5 bases and J shed 3 bases, with 10 bases lying between them. This CDR3 is built from 12 residues. CDR3 bases: TGCAGTGCTTCACGGGGAGACTATGGCTACACCTTC. It is translated as CSASRGDYGYTF.

This clonotype was observed at least ten times. The gene calls are TRBV7-9 and TRBJ1-3, with a possible D match to TRBD1 (6 bases). The CDR3 has 16 residues. Trimming removed 2 bases from V and 4 bases from J, with 15 bases in between. Germline-derived CDR1 and CDR2 are SEHNR and FQNEAQ (reference sequence). This CDR3 is CASSLSSGHLGNTIYF. The CDR3 nucleotides read TGTGCCAGCAGCTTATCCTCGGGACACCTGGGAAACACCATATATTTT.

V and J are TRBV4-1 and TRBJ1-5; D is unclear. V lost 3 bases and J 7 bases, leaving 10 bases between the germline ends. CDR1 MGHRA and CDR2 YSYEKL come from the germline V gene. The CDR3 totals 13 residues. Here the CDR3 DNA reads TGCGCCAGCAGCCACCCCGACGGCCAGCCCCAGCATTTT. It specifies CASSHPDGQPQHF.

V usage is TRBV6-1 and J usage is TRBJ2-3; D might be TRBD1 (8 bases). The CDR3 is 17 residues long. Per germline, CDR1 MNHNS and CDR2 SASEGT. With 6 bases removed from V and 1 base from J, the gap between germline ends came to 20 bases. CDR3 amino acids: CASRPGGGGSGTDTQYF. The CDR3 nucleotides are TGTGCCAGCAGGCCAGGGGGCGGGGGCTCGGGCACAGATACGCAGTATTTT.

This clonotype was detected a few times. V gene TRBV20-1 combines with J gene TRBJ1-1; 8 bases are shared with TRBD1. This CDR3 has 14 residues. CDR1 and CDR2 (germline): DFQATT, SNEGSKA (reference sequence). The V and J ends lost 6 bases and 5 bases, in that order; junction bases with no gene match: 11. The CDR3 DNA is TGCAGTGCCACAGGCGGACAGGGATGGACTGAAGCTTTCTTT. It yields the protein CSATGGQGWTEAFF.

This clonotype was detected only a few times. The chain carries TRBV6-2 or TRBV6-3 and TRBJ2-5; D call uncertain. This CDR3 region has 12 residues. Trimming cost V 3 bases and J 5 bases, with 7 bases left between them. Germline lookup yields CDR1 MNHEY and CDR2 SVGEGT. For the CDR3, the DNA is TGTGCCAGCAGTTATCCTGTGGAGACCCAGTACTTC. Translation: CASSYPVETQYF.

This clonotype was observed many times. The chain couples TRBV29-1 to TRBJ2-3; no clear D. Germline-derived CDR1 and CDR2 are SQVTM and ANQGSEA. With 8 bases removed from V and 6 bases from J, the gap between germline ends came to 12 bases. The CDR3 loop spans 11 amino acids. The CDR3 protein is CSPGFGDTQYF. In DNA, the CDR3 is TGCAGCCCGGGTTTTGGCGATACGCAGTATTTT.

The chain has TRBV18 and TRBJ2-5; D is unresolved. Trimming cost V 1 base and J 5 bases, with 11 bases left between them. Germline V gene sequence: CDR1 KGHSH, CDR2 LQKENI. CDR3 size: 14 residues. In DNA form, the CDR3 reads TGTGCCAGCTCACCACGGTCGCCCCCGGAGACCCAGTACTTC. Protein: CASSPRSPPETQYF.

The J gene is TRBJ2-7, the V gene TRBV28, with a possible D match to TRBD1 (5 bases). The V gene's germline CDR1 is MDHEN and CDR2 SYDVKM. V was pared by 2 bases and J by 3 bases, with 8 bases between. The CDR3 sequence is 13 residues long. This CDR3 is CASSLGTGYEQYF. CDR3 bases: TGTGCCAGCAGTTTAGGAACAGGCTACGAGCAGTACTTC. Filled out from reference TRBV28 and TRBJ2-7, the complete variable domain reads DVKVTQSSRYLVKRTGEKVFLECVQDMDHENMFWYRQDPGLGLRLIYFSYDVKMKEKGDIPEGYSVSREKKERFSLILESASTNQTSMYLCASSLGTGYEQYFGPGTRLTVT.

Notes on this clonotype: A read error may explain this, as a much larger clone is one base away. The V gene is TRBV12-3 or TRBV12-4, the J gene TRBJ2-2; tentatively, D is TRBD1 (6 bases). CDR3 length equals 15 residues. The CDR3 DNA follows: TGTGCCAGCAGTCCGTACCAGGGGAACACCGGGGAGCTGTATTTT. Protein sequence: CASSPYQGNTGELYF.